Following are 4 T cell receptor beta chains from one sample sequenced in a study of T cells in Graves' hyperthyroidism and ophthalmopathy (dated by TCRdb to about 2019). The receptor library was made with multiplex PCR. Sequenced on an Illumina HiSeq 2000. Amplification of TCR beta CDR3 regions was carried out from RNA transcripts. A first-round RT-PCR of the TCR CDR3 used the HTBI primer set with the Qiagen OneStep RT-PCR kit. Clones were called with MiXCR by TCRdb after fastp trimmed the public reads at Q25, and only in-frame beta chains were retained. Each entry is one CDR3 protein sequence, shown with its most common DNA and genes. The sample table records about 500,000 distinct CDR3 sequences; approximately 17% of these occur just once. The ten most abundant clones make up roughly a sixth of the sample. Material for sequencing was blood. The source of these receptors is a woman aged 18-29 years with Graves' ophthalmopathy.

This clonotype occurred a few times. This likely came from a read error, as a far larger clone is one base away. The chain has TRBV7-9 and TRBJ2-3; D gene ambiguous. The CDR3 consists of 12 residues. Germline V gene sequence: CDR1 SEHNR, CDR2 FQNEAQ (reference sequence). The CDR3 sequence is CTSSLLTDTQYF. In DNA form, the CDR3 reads TGTACCAGCAGCCTCCTCACAGATACGCAGTATTTT.

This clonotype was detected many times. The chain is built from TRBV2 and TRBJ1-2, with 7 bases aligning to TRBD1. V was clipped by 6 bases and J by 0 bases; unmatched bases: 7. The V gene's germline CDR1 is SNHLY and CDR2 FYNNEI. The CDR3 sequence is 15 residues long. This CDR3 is CASRETGVSNYGYTF. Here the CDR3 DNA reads TGTGCCAGCAGAGAAACAGGGGTCTCTAACTATGGCTACACCTTC.

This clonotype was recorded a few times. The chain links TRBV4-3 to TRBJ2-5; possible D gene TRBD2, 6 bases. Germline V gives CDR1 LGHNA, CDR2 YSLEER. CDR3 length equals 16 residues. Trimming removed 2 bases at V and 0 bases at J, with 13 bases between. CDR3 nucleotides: TGCGCCAGCAGCCAACGGGACTTCCGGTACCAAGAGACCCAGTACTTC. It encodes CASSQRDFRYQETQYF.

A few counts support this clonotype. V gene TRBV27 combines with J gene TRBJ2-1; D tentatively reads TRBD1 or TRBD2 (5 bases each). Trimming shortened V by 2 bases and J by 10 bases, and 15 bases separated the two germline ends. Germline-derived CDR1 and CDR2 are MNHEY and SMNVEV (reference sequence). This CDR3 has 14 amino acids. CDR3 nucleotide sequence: TGTGCCAGCAGTTTACGGGACCCCAGGCGAGAGCAGTTCTTC. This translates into CASSLRDPRREQFF.